Reported below is one TCR beta chain. This sample was taken from a study of T cell responses to AZD1222 COVID-19 vaccine. Data came from immunoSEQ multiplex PCR; TCRdb stores just in-frame clones and leaves some out. The sample yields about 140,000 clones, approximately 95% seen once. This receptor was obtained from an adult in good health. The sample consisted of peripheral blood, taken on day 0 of MenACWY control vaccination.

For the CDR3, the DNA is TGTGCCAGCAGCCCAATTCTCTGGGACACTGAAGCTTTCTTT. Amino acid sequence: CASSPILWDTEAFF. J is TRBJ1-1 and V is TRBV28; D unresolved. Between the trimmed V and J ends, which lost 6 bases and 3 bases, there was a span of 14 bases. This CDR3 has 14 amino acids. Germline V gene lookup returns CDR1 MDHEN and CDR2 SYDVKM.